Below, one T cell receptor beta chain is given with its context. What it binds is not known. These data come from a study of OX40 agonist ivuxolimab in advanced cancers. Study details: Intravenous ivuxolimab at 0.01 to 10 mg/kg was given to patients every 2 weeks. Participants, approximately 83% male, averaged approximately 60 years of age, ranging from roughly 23 to 90. Partial responses were achieved by three patients, of whom one had hepatocellular carcinoma and two had cutaneous melanoma. General observations from the study: Patients who responded partially at 0.1-3.0 mg/kg showed clonal expansion ranking among the lowest.

The table came from immunoSEQ multiplex PCR; TCRdb's copy has only in-frame clones and leaves some out. The sample lists 55,000 to 90,000 clones; around four fifths were seen once. The CDR3 spans 17 residues. The V segment lost 6 bases and the J segment 2 bases; nucleotides outside the gene matches: 15. The germline gives CDR1 SGHKS, CDR2 YYEKEE (reference sequence). The sample was CD4+ or CD8+ T cells sorted from blood, taken in a trial of the OX40 agonist ivuxolimab. The rearrangement uses TRBV5-5 and TRBJ2-3, with TRBD1 matching 7 bases. This TCR derives from an adult with an advanced solid tumor such as melanoma, head and neck, liver or kidney cancer. In nucleotides, the CDR3 is TGTGCCAGCACCATTTCACGGGACAGACCCACCACAGATACGCAGTATTTT. As protein: CASTISRDRPTTDTQYF.